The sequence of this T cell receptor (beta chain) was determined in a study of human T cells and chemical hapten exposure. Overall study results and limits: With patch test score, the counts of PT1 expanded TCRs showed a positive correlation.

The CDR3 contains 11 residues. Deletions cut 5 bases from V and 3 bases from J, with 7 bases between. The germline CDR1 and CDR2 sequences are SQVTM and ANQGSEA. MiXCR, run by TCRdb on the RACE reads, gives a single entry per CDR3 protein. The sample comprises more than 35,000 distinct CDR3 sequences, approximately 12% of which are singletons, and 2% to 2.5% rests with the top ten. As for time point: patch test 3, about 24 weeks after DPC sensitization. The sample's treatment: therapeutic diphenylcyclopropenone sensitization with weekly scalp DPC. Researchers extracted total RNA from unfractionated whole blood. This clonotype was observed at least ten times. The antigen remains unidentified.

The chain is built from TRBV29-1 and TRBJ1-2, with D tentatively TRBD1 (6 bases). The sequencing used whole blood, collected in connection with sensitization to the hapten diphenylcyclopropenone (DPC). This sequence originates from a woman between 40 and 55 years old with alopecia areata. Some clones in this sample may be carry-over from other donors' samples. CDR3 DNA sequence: TGCAGCGTTCGACAGGACTATGGCTACACCTTC. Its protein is CSVRQDYGYTF.